These T cell receptor beta chains were read from a single sample in a study of cytomegalovirus exposure and HLA in healthy donors. Clones were read by immunoSEQ multiplex PCR, and TCRdb kept only the in-frame ones, dropping some. Among about 110,000 clones listed, roughly 84% were seen once. Material: PBMCs. The receptors were gathered from a woman between 18 and 30 years old in good health and CMV-seronegative. Both conserved end residues are part of each CDR3. The D gene is left open where the match is weak. Only part of the rows carry a size: once, few, many, or a class if the clone is expanded.

>NA|NA|TRBV6-5|TRBJ2-3
CASSPGRGTDTQYF
TGTGCCAGCAGTCCTGGCCGGGGCACAGATACGCAGTATTTT
>NA|NA|TRBV7-2|TRBJ1-2
CASRPRTAALSDYGYTF
TGTGCCAGCAGACCGCGGACAGCGGCCCTCTCCGACTATGGCTACACCTTC
>NA|NA|TRBV30|TRBJ1-1
CAWSVQGDTEAFF
TGTGCCTGGAGTGTACAAGGGGACACTGAAGCTTTCTTT
>NA|TRBD1|TRBV5-1|TRBJ2-7
CASSLRDSNEQYF
TGCGCCAGCAGCTTGAGGGACAGCAACGAGCAGTACTTC
>NA|TRBD2|TRBV5-1|TRBJ2-2
CASSFPANRGGQTGELFF
TGCGCCAGCAGCTTCCCTGCAAATCGGGGGGGCCAAACCGGGGAGCTGTTTTTT
>NA|NA|TRBV1|TRBJ1-5
CTSSQGIAGHNQPQHF
TGCACCAGCAGCCAAGGGATAGCAGGGCATAATCAGCCCCAGCATTTT
>NA|TRBD2|TRBV10-3|TRBJ2-3
CAISLAGGGDTQYF
TGTGCCATCAGCCTAGCGGGGGGGGGAGATACGCAGTATTTT
>NA|TRBD2|TRBV5-6|TRBJ2-3
CASSYQRGATDTQYF
TGTGCCAGCAGCTACCAGCGGGGGGCCACAGATACGCAGTATTTT
>NA|NA|TRBV15|TRBJ1-2
CATSGQYYGYTF
TGTGCCACCTCCGGACAGTACTATGGCTACACCTTC
>NA|TRBD1|TRBV7-2|TRBJ2-7
CASSLIPGQGAYEQYF
TGTGCCAGCAGCTTAATACCGGGACAGGGAGCCTACGAGCAGTACTTC
>NA|NA|TRBV6-1|TRBJ2-7
CASSALYEQYF
TGTGCCAGCAGCGCCCTATACGAGCAGTACTTC
>NA|TRBD1|TRBV27|TRBJ1-1
CASSLSGGTVQAFF
TGTGCCAGCAGTTTATCTGGGGGGACAGTACAGGCTTTCTTT
>once|NA|TRBV30|TRBJ1-1
CAWVREAEAFF
TGTGCCTGGGTGAGGGAAGCTGAAGCTTTCTTT
>NA|NA|TRBV5-1|TRBJ1-1
CASREGLNTEAFF
TGCGCCAGCAGAGAGGGATTGAACACTGAAGCTTTCTTT
>NA|NA|TRBV6-5|TRBJ1-1
CASTQGAEAFF
TGTGCCAGCACCCAAGGGGCTGAAGCTTTCTTT
>once|TRBD1|TRBV5-1|TRBJ2-2
CASSPPGQERTGELFF
TGCGCCAGCAGCCCTCCGGGACAGGAGAGAACCGGGGAGCTGTTTTTT
>NA|NA|TRBV7-2|TRBJ2-4
CASSLLENIQYF
TGTGCCAGCAGCTTACTTGAGAACATTCAGTACTTC
>NA|NA|TRBV6-6|TRBJ1-1
CASSYEAGTEAFF
TGTGCCAGCAGTTACGAGGCGGGCACTGAAGCTTTCTTT
>NA|TRBD1|TRBV27|TRBJ1-5
CASTPAGTGYDQPQHF
TGTGCCAGCACCCCGGCCGGGACAGGGTACGATCAGCCCCAGCATTTT
>NA|TRBD1|TRBV4-1|TRBJ2-2
CASSQGGQGSGGELFF
TGCGCCAGCAGCCAAGGAGGACAGGGAAGCGGCGGGGAGCTGTTTTTT
>NA|TRBD1|TRBV27|TRBJ2-3
CASSQTGGSTDTQYF
TGTGCCAGCAGTCAGACAGGGGGTAGCACAGATACGCAGTATTTT
>NA|NA|TRBV7-9|TRBJ1-1
CASSTPGAISGTEAFF
TGTGCCAGCAGCACCCCGGGAGCTATTAGTGGGACTGAAGCTTTCTTT
>NA|NA|TRBV29-1|TRBJ1-2
CSVVGGEDKNYGYTF
TGCAGCGTGGTAGGCGGGGAGGATAAGAACTATGGCTACACCTTC
>NA|NA|TRBV5-8|TRBJ1-2
CASGPHTF
TGTGCCAGCGGGCCTCACACCTTC
>NA|NA|TRBV9|TRBJ2-7
CASSVGGGAYEQYF
TGTGCCAGCAGCGTAGGGGGGGGCGCCTACGAGCAGTACTTC
>NA|NA|TRBV6-6|TRBJ1-3
CASSESGNTIYF
TGTGCCAGCAGTGAGTCTGGAAACACCATATATTTT
>NA|NA|TRBV6-6|TRBJ2-7
CASSYSQGAVGYEQYF
TGTGCCAGCAGTTACTCACAGGGCGCTGTGGGCTACGAGCAGTACTTC
>NA|NA|TRBV30|TRBJ1-3
CAWNQVGGENTIYF
TGTGCCTGGAACCAGGTGGGGGGAGAAAACACCATATATTTT
>NA|TRBD1|TRBV6-1|TRBJ2-7
CASRDRGFYEQYF
TGTGCCAGCCGGGACAGGGGTTTTTACGAGCAGTACTTC
>NA|TRBD1|TRBV6-1|TRBJ2-1
CASRDRGVYNEQFF
TGTGCCAGCAGGGACAGGGGAGTATACAATGAGCAGTTCTTC
>NA|TRBD1|TRBV7-9|TRBJ2-7
CASSLGHDRAEQYF
TGTGCCAGCAGCTTAGGCCACGACAGGGCCGAGCAGTACTTC
>few|TRBD2|TRBV11-2|TRBJ2-7
CASSLVAGPPYEQYF
TGTGCCAGCAGCTTAGTAGCGGGGCCCCCCTACGAGCAGTACTTC
>NA|TRBD2|TRBV30|TRBJ2-7
CAWNPWAGGPYEQYF
TGTGCCTGGAACCCCTGGGCGGGGGGACCCTACGAGCAGTACTTC
>NA|TRBD1|TRBV10-1|TRBJ1-6
CASSEKGQGPSSYNSPLHF
TGCGCCAGCAGTGAGAAGGGACAGGGGCCTAGCTCCTATAATTCACCCCTCCACTTT
>NA|TRBD2|TRBV9|TRBJ2-3
CASSPGLAGADTQYF
TGTGCCAGCAGCCCCGGACTAGCGGGGGCAGATACGCAGTATTTT
>NA|NA|TRBV27|TRBJ1-6
CASSPRTENSPLHF
TGTGCCAGCAGTCCCCGGACAGAGAATTCACCCCTCCACTTT
>NA|NA|TRBV7-8|TRBJ2-5
CASSLNRETQYF
TGTGCCAGCAGCTTAAATCGGGAGACCCAGTACTTC
>NA|NA|TRBV7-9|TRBJ2-3
CASSERAGGSTDTQYF
TGTGCCAGCAGCGAACGAGCGGGCGGATCCACAGATACGCAGTATTTT
>NA|NA|TRBV27|TRBJ2-6
CASSSRGAFISGANVLTF
TGTGCCAGCAGTTCCCGCGGGGCCTTCATATCTGGGGCCAACGTCCTGACTTTC
>NA|TRBD2|TRBV2|TRBJ2-2
CASGLAGGQSGELFF
TGTGCCAGCGGTTTAGCGGGGGGTCAGAGCGGGGAGCTGTTTTTT
>NA|TRBD1|TRBV15|TRBJ2-7
CATSRDQGTGWEQYF
TGTGCCACCAGCAGAGATCAGGGGACAGGGTGGGAGCAGTACTTC
>NA|NA|TRBV10-3|TRBJ2-7
CATRKDPPGASYEQYF
TGTGCCACAAGGAAAGACCCGCCTGGGGCCTCCTACGAGCAGTACTTC
>medium-sized|TRBD1|TRBV29-1|TRBJ1-2
CSVGYRGLGYGYTF
TGCAGCGTTGGATACAGGGGGCTAGGGTATGGCTACACCTTC
>NA|NA|TRBV9|TRBJ1-2
CASSVFSRGGDAYGYTF
TGTGCCAGCAGCGTATTTTCTAGGGGGGGGGATGCCTATGGCTACACCTTC
>NA|NA|TRBV9|TRBJ1-2
CASSTWTAGNYGYTF
TGTGCCAGCAGCACTTGGACAGCCGGAAACTATGGCTACACCTTC